The clone carrying this T cell receptor beta chain was counted a few times. The germline CDR1 and CDR2 sequences are MNHNY and SVGAGI (reference sequence). The CDR3 consists of 14 residues. Trimming pared 2 bases from V and 1 base from J, leaving 8 bases between. The table came from immunoSEQ multiplex PCR; TCRdb's copy has only in-frame clones and leaves some out. The sample has some 16,000 clones, roughly 85% seen once. The sample originates from a study of blood T cell repertoires in COVID-19. The TCR was taken from a man in his 70s in a cohort sampled during active COVID-19. The chain is built from TRBV6-6 and TRBJ1-1; D gene unclear. The material sequenced was peripheral blood. CDR3 in amino acids: CASSYGEANTEAFF. CDR3 in DNA: TGTGCCAGCAGTTACGGGGAGGCGAACACTGAAGCTTTCTTT.